The 25 T cell receptor beta chains listed next were all sequenced from one sample in a study of blood T cell repertoires in COVID-19. Using immunoSEQ multiplex PCR, the repertoire was profiled, and TCRdb retains in-frame clones only, with some absent. The sample has a few hundred thousand clones; approximately 91% are singletons. Sequencing was carried out using PBMCs or T cells enriched from blood (not recorded which). The receptors were sampled from a woman aged 40 to 55 who had recovered from COVID-19.

V is TRBV11-2 and J is TRBJ2-1; D gene ambiguous. The V and J ends lost 0 bases and 8 bases respectively, with 14 bases between them. The CDR3 contains 15 residues. The germline V gene encodes CDR1 SGHAT and CDR2 FQNNGV. CDR3 protein: CASSLDLSTADEQFF. The CDR3, as DNA: TGTGCCAGCAGCTTAGATCTGTCGACTGCCGATGAGCAGTTCTTC.

The rearrangement links TRBV6-5 to TRBJ1-2, with TRBD1 matching 9 bases. V lost 6 bases, J lost 8 bases, and 7 bases stayed unmatched. From germline, CDR1 is MNHEY and CDR2 SVGAGI. The CDR3 is 13 amino acids. In nucleotides, the CDR3 is TGTGCCAGCAGACCTCGGGACAGGGTCGGCTACACCTTC. Protein: CASRPRDRVGYTF.

On this clone: One junction end disagrees with the germline gene, perhaps due to a read error. This sequence joins TRBV28 and TRBJ1-2, with TRBD1 matching over 7 bases. This CDR3 contains 14 residues. Germline V gives CDR1 MDHEN, CDR2 SYDVKM. The CDR3 loop is CASRYQGDGILVAF. CDR3 nucleotides: TGTGCCAGCAGATATCAGGGGGACGGTATTCTAGTCGCCTTC.

V gene TRBV28 combines with J gene TRBJ1-5; D might be TRBD1 (6 bases). Germline V gives CDR1 MDHEN, CDR2 SYDVKM. The CDR3 has 15 amino acids. Trimming removed 5 bases at V and 1 base at J, with 12 bases between. In DNA form, the CDR3 reads TGTGCCAGCAGTCCCGACAGGCTGAGCAATCAGCCCCAGCATTTT. It encodes CASSPDRLSNQPQHF.

In this sample, this clone turned up a few times. The chain joins TRBV2 to TRBJ1-6, with TRBD1 as a possible D gene (6 bases). V lost 7 bases to trimming and J lost 8 bases, with 15 bases between them. Germline V lookup: CDR1 SNHLY, CDR2 FYNNEI. There are 14 residues in the CDR3. This CDR3 is CASTRDKADSPLHF. The CDR3 DNA reads as TGTGCCAGCACCCGGGACAAGGCGGATTCACCCCTCCACTTT.

This rearrangement joins TRBV24-1 to TRBJ2-2; 9 bases match TRBD1. CDR1 and CDR2 from the germline V gene are KGHDR and SFDVKD. CDR3 length: 16 amino acids. J was trimmed by 6 bases and V by 4 bases; bases with no gene match: 8. This chain's CDR3 is CATSEVGQGLAGELFF. In nucleotides, the CDR3 is TGTGCCACCAGTGAGGTCGGACAGGGGCTGGCCGGGGAGCTGTTTTTT.

The chain is built from TRBV5-4 and TRBJ1-3; D unresolved. The CDR3 is made up of 14 amino acids. The germline CDR1 and CDR2 sequences are SGHNT and YYREEE (reference sequence). V lost 0 bases and J 8 bases, leaving 12 bases between the germline ends. The CDR3, as DNA: TGTGCCAGCAGCTTGGGTGGAAGGGAGGACACCATATATTTT. It is translated as CASSLGGREDTIYF.

The V and J genes are TRBV4-1 and TRBJ2-1; TRBD2 matches at 14 bases. After removal of 4 bases from V and 5 bases from J, the junction contained 7 bases not matched to a gene. Germline loops: CDR1 MGHRA, CDR2 YSYEKL. This CDR3 region has 17 residues. In DNA form, the CDR3 reads TGCGCCAGCAGCCCCGGGACTAGCGGGAGTCTCAACAATGAGCAGTTCTTC. Translating gives CASSPGTSGSLNNEQFF.

The chain carries TRBV7-2 and TRBJ1-2; 7 nucleotides align to TRBD1. Germline CDR1 SGHTA, CDR2 FQGNSA. With V trimmed by 8 bases and J by 1 base, 4 bases remained unmatched. This CDR3 comprises 13 residues. The CDR3 region has the DNA TGTGCCAGCCGGCGGGACAGTAACTATGGCTACACCTTC. Translating it yields CASRRDSNYGYTF.

The CDR3 is CASSVTIANTGELFF. The CDR3 bases are TGTGCCAGCAGCGTAACTATAGCGAACACCGGGGAGCTGTTTTTT. V gene TRBV9 combines with J gene TRBJ2-2, with no clear D. CDR3 size: 15 residues. Trimming pared 1 base from V and 0 bases from J, leaving 7 bases between. The germline V gene has CDR1 SGDLS and CDR2 YYNGEE. The full variable domain, rest sourced from reference TRBV9 and TRBJ2-2, is DSGVTQTPKHLITATGQRVTLRCSPRSGDLSVYWYQQSLDQGLQFLIQYYNGEERAKGNILERFSAQQFPDLHSELNLSSLELGDSALYFCASSVTIANTGELFFGEGSRLTVL.

The chain carries TRBV4-1 and TRBJ2-7, with D unresolved. Germline-derived CDR1 and CDR2 are MGHRA and YSYEKL. V lost 1 base, J lost 0 bases, and 10 bases lay in between. This CDR3 has 15 residues. CDR3 DNA: TGCGCCAGCAGCCAAGGTCTTTCCCCCTCCTACGAGCAGTACTTC. Translation gives CASSQGLSPSYEQYF.

The rearrangement uses TRBV5-1 and TRBJ2-5; 13 bases are shared with TRBD2. The CDR3 has 16 amino acids. The ends lost 4 bases at V and 5 bases at J; junction bases unmatched: 8. Germline V gene lookup returns CDR1 SGHRS and CDR2 YFSETQ. The DNA of the CDR3 is TGCGCCAGCAGCCCGACGACTAGCGGGAGGTCTGAGACCCAGTACTTC. This encodes CASSPTTSGRSETQYF.

This chain uses TRBV7-2 with TRBJ2-7; 8 nucleotides agree with TRBD2. The ends lost 2 bases at V and 0 bases at J; junction bases unmatched: 12. CDR1 is SGHTA, CDR2 FQGNSA, per germline. This CDR3 has 18 residues. CDR3 sequence (DNA): TGTGCCAGCAGCTTAACCCCTGGGGCGGGGGGCTTCTCCTACGAGCAGTACTTC. As protein: CASSLTPGAGGFSYEQYF.

CDR3 DNA: TGTGCCAGCAGCCAAGATTGGGGGACAGGTGGGATGACCCAGTACTTC. The encoded protein is CASSQDWGTGGMTQYF. The chain uses TRBV3-1 (or the pseudogene TRBV3-2) and TRBJ2-5; TRBD1 matches at 8 bases. The CDR3 covers 16 residues. Germline V gives CDR1 LGHDT, CDR2 YNNKEL (reference sequence). With V trimmed by 0 bases and J by 7 bases, 10 bases remained unmatched.

For the CDR3, the DNA is TGCAGTGCTAGTACTGGGACTAGCGGGATCGCAGATACGCAGTATTTT. It is translated as CSASTGTSGIADTQYF. The rearrangement joins TRBV20-1 to TRBJ2-3; 13 bases line up with TRBD2. The V and J ends lost 3 bases and 4 bases, in that order; junction bases with no gene match: 7. Germline V gene lookup returns CDR1 DFQATT and CDR2 SNEGSKA (reference sequence). The CDR3 sequence is 16 residues long.

The rearrangement joins TRBV5-1 to TRBJ2-7; D is undetermined. CDR3 size: 15 residues. Per the germline V gene, CDR1 is SGHRS and CDR2 is YFSETQ. V shed 0 bases and J shed 0 bases, with 10 bases lying between them. CDR3 loop: CASSLVPESSYEQYF. Written as DNA, the CDR3 is TGCGCCAGCAGCTTGGTTCCGGAGAGCTCCTACGAGCAGTACTTC.

The chain recombines TRBV7-2 with TRBJ2-1; 7 bases map to TRBD2. The CDR3 is 14 amino acids. The junction had 8 bases not matched to a gene; V was cut back by 4 bases and J by 8 bases. Germline V CDR1 and CDR2: SGHTA, FQGNSA. CDR3 protein: CASSWGGSRYEQFF. DNA for the CDR3: TGTGCCAGCAGCTGGGGCGGGAGTAGGTATGAGCAGTTCTTC.

CDR3 protein: CASKPTGRADTQYF. In nucleotides, the CDR3 is TGTGCCAGCAAACCGACAGGGCGGGCGGATACGCAGTATTTT. V and J are TRBV6-5 and TRBJ2-3; 7 bases fit TRBD1. Unmatched junction bases numbered 10, after V lost 7 bases and J lost 6 bases. This CDR3 has 14 residues. Germline V gene data show CDR1 as MNHEY and CDR2 as SVGAGI.

This clone was recorded a few times. The V call is TRBV18, the J call TRBJ1-2; D is unresolved. Germline CDR1 and CDR2: KGHSH and LQKENI. The V and J ends lost 0 bases and 2 bases respectively, with 7 bases between them. The CDR3 runs to 14 residues. The CDR3 spells CASSPPTRNYGYTF. In DNA, the CDR3 is TGTGCCAGCTCACCACCGACACGCAACTATGGCTACACCTTC. Full variable domain (rest looked up from reference TRBV18 and TRBJ1-2): NAGVMQNPRHLVRRRGQEARLRCSPMKGHSHVYWYRQLPEEGLKFMVYLQKENIIDESGMPKERFSAEFPKEGPSILRIQQVVRGDSAAYFCASSPPTRNYGYTFGSGTRLTVV.

The sample holds a few counts of this clone. This sequence joins TRBV9 and TRBJ1-1; the D gene is possibly TRBD1 (6 bases). CDR3 length: 14 amino acids. V lost 7 bases, J lost 1 base, and 14 bases lay in between. CDR1 and CDR2 (germline): SGDLS, YYNGEE. CDR3: CASGGSAPNTEAFF. CDR3 sequence (DNA): TGTGCCAGCGGGGGCAGCGCACCGAACACTGAAGCTTTCTTT. Looking up the rest from reference TRBV9 and TRBJ1-1 gives the full variable domain: DSGVTQTPKHLITATGQRVTLRCSPRSGDLSVYWYQQSLDQGLQFLIQYYNGEERAKGNILERFSAQQFPDLHSELNLSSLELGDSALYFCASGGSAPNTEAFFGQGTRLTVV.

The V and J genes are TRBV30 and TRBJ1-5, with TRBD1 as a possible D gene (6 bases). This CDR3 region has 15 residues. Trimming stripped 6 bases from V and 2 bases from J, with 17 bases between. Germline V gives CDR1 GTSNPN, CDR2 SVGIG (reference sequence). The CDR3 DNA is TGTGCCTGTTCAGGGCAGGGGCATGGCAATCAGCCCCAGCATTTT. Translating it yields CACSGQGHGNQPQHF.

This sequence joins TRBV7-2 and TRBJ1-2; 10 bases match TRBD1. The CDR3 runs to 16 residues. The V segment lost 1 base and the J segment 6 bases; nucleotides outside the gene matches: 8. CDR1 is SGHTA, CDR2 FQGNSA, per germline. Here the CDR3 reads CASSLGGTGDIHGYTF. CDR3 DNA sequence: TGTGCCAGCAGCTTAGGGGGGACAGGGGATATACATGGCTACACCTTC. Together with reference TRBV7-2 and TRBJ1-2, the CDR3 gives the full variable domain: GAGVSQSPSNKVTEKGKDVELRCDPISGHTALYWYRQSLGQGLEFLIYFQGNSAPDKSGLPSDRFSAERTGGSVSTLTIQRTQQEDSAVYLCASSLGGTGDIHGYTFGSGTRLTVV.

V usage is TRBV27 and J usage is TRBJ1-4; 9 nucleotides align to TRBD1. The CDR3 is 15 residues long. Unmatched junction bases numbered 5, after V lost 5 bases and J lost 4 bases. CDR1 is MNHEY, CDR2 SMNVEV, per germline (reference sequence). CDR3 region: CASSTRTGVNEKLFF. In DNA form, the CDR3 reads TGTGCCAGCAGTACTCGGACAGGGGTTAATGAAAAACTGTTTTTT. The variable domain in full, completed from reference TRBV27 and TRBJ1-4, reads EAQVTQNPRYLITVTGKKLTVTCSQNMNHEYMSWYRQDPGLGLRQIYYSMNVEVTDKGDVPEGYKVSRKEKRNFPLILESPSPNQTSLYFCASSTRTGVNEKLFFGSGTQLSVL.

Details on this clone: Other DNA sequences in this specimen translate into the identical CDR3. This chain uses TRBV3-1 (or the pseudogene TRBV3-2) with TRBJ1-2; 9 bases align to TRBD1. V shed 3 bases and J 8 bases; nucleotides not matched to a gene: 4. Germline assignment: CDR1 LGHDT and CDR2 YNNKEL (reference sequence). The CDR3 loop spans 13 amino acids. The CDR3 spells CASSQRTGEGYTF. The CDR3 DNA reads TGTGCCAGCAGCCAGAGGACAGGGGAGGGCTACACCTTC.

CDR3 sequence reads: CASSLNTFYSGNTIYF. Written as DNA, the CDR3 is TGTGCCAGCAGCTTAAACACCTTTTACTCTGGAAACACCATATATTTT. V usage is TRBV11-2 and J usage is TRBJ1-3; D ambiguous. The length of the CDR3 is 16 residues. V lost 2 bases to trimming and J lost 0 bases, with 11 bases between them. CDR1 is SGHAT and CDR2 is FQNNGV in the germline V gene.